This TCR beta chain appears in the sequencing data of a study of cytomegalovirus exposure and HLA in healthy donors. Study-level background: The use of the same platform for the 130 or so validation repertoires and the roughly 700 first-cohort repertoires was reported by a later analysis.

Study findings and constraints: In the roughly 110 validation repertoires, 94% of cluster scores exceeded 0, per a later analysis. 150 or so TCR beta chains were listed as cytomegalovirus-associated.

Worth noting for this clone: Its antigen is unidentified.

Looked up from germline, CDR1 is SGHDT and CDR2 is YYEEEE. This CDR3 spans 14 amino acids. The V gene lost 2 bases and the J gene lost 0 bases, with 6 bases spanning the gap. The data were produced by immunoSEQ multiplex PCR, yet TCRdb's version contains in-frame clones alone and is incomplete. The data contain about 160,000 clones, more than 75% of them singletons. The donors were part of the validation cohort, which consisted of about 130 subjects and was separate from the first cohort of 666 subjects. Input material: PBMCs. The chain couples TRBV5-6 to TRBJ1-3; D is unclear. The receptor's source is a man aged 18 to 29 in good health and CMV-seronegative. CDR3 sequence reads: CASSFYASGNTIYF. CDR3 nucleotides: TGTGCCAGCAGCTTCTACGCCTCTGGAAACACCATATATTTT.